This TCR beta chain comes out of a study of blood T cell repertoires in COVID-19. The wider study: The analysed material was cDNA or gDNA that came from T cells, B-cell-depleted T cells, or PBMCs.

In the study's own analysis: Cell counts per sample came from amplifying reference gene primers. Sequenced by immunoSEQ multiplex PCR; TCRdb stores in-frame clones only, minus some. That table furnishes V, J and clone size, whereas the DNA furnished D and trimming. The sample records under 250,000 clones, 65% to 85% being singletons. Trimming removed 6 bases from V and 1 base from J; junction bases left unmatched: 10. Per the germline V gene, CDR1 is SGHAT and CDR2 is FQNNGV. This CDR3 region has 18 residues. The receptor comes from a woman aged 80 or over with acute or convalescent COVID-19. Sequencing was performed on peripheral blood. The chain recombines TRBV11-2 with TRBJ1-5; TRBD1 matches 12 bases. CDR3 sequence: CASSPGTGGLSSNQPQHF. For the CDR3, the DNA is TGTGCCAGCAGTCCCGGGACAGGGGGCCTCAGCAGCAATCAGCCCCAGCATTTT. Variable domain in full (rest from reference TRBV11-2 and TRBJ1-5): EAGVAQSPRYKIIEKRQSVAFWCNPISGHATLYWYQQILGQGPKLLIQFQNNGVVDDSQLPKDRFSAERLKGVDSTLKIQPAKLEDSAVYLCASSPGTGGLSSNQPQHFGDGTRLSIL.